This TCR beta chain was recorded in a study of patients and donors after allogeneic stem cell transplantation. This clonotype was counted only a few times. TCRdb reprocessed the RT-PCR reads via MiXCR and lists one record per CDR3 protein. The sample records 200,000 to 250,000 distinct CDR3 sequences, over 12% being singletons. This CDR3 is 16 amino acids long. Germline-derived CDR1 and CDR2 are SEHNR and FQNEAQ (reference sequence). The V end was cut by 0 bases, the J end by 9 bases, with 21 bases between. J is TRBJ2-7 and V is TRBV7-9; either TRBD1 or TRBD2 may fit D (6 bases each). The TCR was taken from a human donor who was either an allogeneic HSCT recipient or a stem cell or donor lymphocyte infusion donor (not recorded which). It is not recorded whose cells these are; they may come from a transplant donor. Sequenced material: blood, either unsorted or a sorted T cell fraction (not recorded which). The DNA of the CDR3 is TGTGCCAGCAGCTTAGCGGGGGGCAACCCACCTACGACGCAGTACTTC. As protein: CASSLAGGNPPTTQYF.